The T cell receptor beta chain described here comes from a study of T-cell memory formation after mild COVID-19. A single record per CDR3 protein comes from TCRdb applying MiXCR to the 5' RACE reads. The repertoire consists of fewer than 700,000 distinct CDR3 sequences, with 15% to 20% occurring once and the leading ten covering about 12%. Overall study findings and caveats: Pre-infection memory harbored some responding clones, suggesting cross-reactive memory joined.

The CDR3 covers 13 residues. CDR1 is SQVTM, CDR2 ANQGSEA, per germline. V dropped 4 bases and J dropped 0 bases, with 7 bases sitting between them. This clonotype was counted at least ten times. Its antigen is currently unknown. The V call is TRBV29-1, the J call TRBJ1-5; D gene ambiguous. The sequenced material came from PBMCs or a T cell subset sorted from them (not recorded which). The TCR comes from an adult woman who had mild COVID-19 (a few samples of this study predate the infection). Cell type and time point are not known. CDR3 nucleotide sequence: TGCAGCGTTGCGGATGTTAGCAATCAGCCCCAGCATTTT. This translates into CSVADVSNQPQHF.